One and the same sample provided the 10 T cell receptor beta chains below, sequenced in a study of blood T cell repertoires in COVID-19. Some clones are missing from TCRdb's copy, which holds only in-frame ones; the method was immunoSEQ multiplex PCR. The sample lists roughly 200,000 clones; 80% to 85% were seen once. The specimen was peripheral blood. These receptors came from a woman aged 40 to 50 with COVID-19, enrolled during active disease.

The CDR3 nucleotides read TGTGCCAGCAGACCCACAGGAAATCAGCCCCAGCATTTT. Translating it yields CASRPTGNQPQHF. The chain has TRBV6-5 and TRBJ1-5, with D perhaps matching TRBD1 (5 bases). The CDR3 runs to 13 residues. Germline values: CDR1 MNHEY, CDR2 SVGAGI. Trimming cost V 6 bases and J 4 bases, with 10 bases left between them.

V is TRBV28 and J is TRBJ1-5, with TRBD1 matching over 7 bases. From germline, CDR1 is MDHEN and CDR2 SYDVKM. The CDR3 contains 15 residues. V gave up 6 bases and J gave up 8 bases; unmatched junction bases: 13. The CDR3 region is CASSFLGQTFEPQHF. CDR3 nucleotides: TGTGCCAGCAGCTTTTTGGGACAGACTTTTGAGCCCCAGCATTTT.

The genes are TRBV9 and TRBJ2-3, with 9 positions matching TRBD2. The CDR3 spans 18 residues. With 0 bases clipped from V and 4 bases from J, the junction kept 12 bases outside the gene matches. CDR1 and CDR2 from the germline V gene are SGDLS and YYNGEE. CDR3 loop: CASSVDPRLSGRSDTQYF. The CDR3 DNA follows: TGTGCCAGCAGCGTAGACCCCCGTTTGAGCGGGAGGTCAGATACGCAGTATTTT.

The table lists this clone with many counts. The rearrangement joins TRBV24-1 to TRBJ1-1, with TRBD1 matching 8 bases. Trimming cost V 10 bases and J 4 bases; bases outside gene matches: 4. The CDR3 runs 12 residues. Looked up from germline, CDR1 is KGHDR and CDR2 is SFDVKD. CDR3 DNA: TGTGCCACGGGACAGGCCGGCACTGAAGCTTTCTTT. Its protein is CATGQAGTEAFF.

CDR3 sequence: CASSVGIGAGAALEGYTF. CDR3 DNA: TGTGCCAGCAGCGTAGGGATTGGGGCAGGGGCGGCCCTTGAGGGCTACACCTTC. The chain carries TRBV9 and TRBJ1-2; a possible D gene is TRBD1 (6 bases). V lost 0 bases and J 8 bases, leaving 26 bases between the germline ends. The CDR3 runs to 18 residues. In germline, CDR1 is SGDLS, CDR2 YYNGEE.

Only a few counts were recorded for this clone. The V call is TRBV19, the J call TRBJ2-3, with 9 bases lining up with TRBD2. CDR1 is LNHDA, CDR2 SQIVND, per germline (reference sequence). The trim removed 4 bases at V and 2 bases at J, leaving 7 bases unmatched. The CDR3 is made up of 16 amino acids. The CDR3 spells CASSRGASGVTDTQYF. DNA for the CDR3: TGTGCCAGTAGTAGAGGGGCTAGCGGGGTCACAGATACGCAGTATTTT.

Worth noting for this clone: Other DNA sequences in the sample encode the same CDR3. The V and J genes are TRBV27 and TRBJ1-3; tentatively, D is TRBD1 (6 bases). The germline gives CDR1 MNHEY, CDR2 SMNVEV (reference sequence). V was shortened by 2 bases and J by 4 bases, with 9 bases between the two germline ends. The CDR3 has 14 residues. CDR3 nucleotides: TGTGCCAGCAGTTTAGCCCAGGGGGGAAACACCATATATTTT. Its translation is CASSLAQGGNTIYF.

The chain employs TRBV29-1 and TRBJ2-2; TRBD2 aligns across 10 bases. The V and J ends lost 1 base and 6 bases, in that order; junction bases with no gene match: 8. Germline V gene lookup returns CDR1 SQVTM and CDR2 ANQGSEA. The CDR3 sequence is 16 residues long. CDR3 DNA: TGCAGCGTTGAAGTGGTTAGCGGGAGGAGTTCCGGGGAGCTGTTTTTT. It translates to CSVEVVSGRSSGELFF.

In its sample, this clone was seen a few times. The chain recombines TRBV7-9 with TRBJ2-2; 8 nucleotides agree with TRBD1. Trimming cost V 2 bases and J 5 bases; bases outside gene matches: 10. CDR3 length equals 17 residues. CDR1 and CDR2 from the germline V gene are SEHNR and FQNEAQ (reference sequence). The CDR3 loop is CASSLTPGQDLTGELFF. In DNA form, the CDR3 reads TGTGCCAGCAGCTTAACCCCGGGACAGGATTTGACCGGGGAGCTGTTTTTT.

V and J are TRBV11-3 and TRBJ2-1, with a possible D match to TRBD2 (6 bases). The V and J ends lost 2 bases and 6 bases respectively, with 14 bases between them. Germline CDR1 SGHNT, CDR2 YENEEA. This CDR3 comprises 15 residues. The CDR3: CASSLRASAFNEQFF. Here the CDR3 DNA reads TGTGCCAGCAGCTTAAGGGCTAGCGCATTCAATGAGCAGTTCTTC.